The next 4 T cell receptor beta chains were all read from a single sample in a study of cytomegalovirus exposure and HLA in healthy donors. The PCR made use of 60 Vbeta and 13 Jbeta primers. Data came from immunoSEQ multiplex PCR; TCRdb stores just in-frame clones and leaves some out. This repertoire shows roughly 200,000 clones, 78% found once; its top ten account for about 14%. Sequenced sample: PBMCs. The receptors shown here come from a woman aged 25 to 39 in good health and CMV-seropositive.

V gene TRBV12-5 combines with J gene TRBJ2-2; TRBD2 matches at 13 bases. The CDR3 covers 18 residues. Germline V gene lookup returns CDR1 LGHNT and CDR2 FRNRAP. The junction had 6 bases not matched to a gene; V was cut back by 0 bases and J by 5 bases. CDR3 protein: CASGLVRTSGRGTGELFF. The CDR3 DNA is TGTGCTAGTGGTTTGGTACGAACTAGCGGGAGGGGAACCGGGGAGCTGTTTTTT.

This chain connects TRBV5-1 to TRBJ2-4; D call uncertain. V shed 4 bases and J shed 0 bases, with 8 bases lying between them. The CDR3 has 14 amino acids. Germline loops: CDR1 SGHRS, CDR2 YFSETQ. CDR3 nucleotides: TGCGCCAGCAGCCCTGGCATAGCCAAAAACATTCAGTACTTC. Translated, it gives CASSPGIAKNIQYF.

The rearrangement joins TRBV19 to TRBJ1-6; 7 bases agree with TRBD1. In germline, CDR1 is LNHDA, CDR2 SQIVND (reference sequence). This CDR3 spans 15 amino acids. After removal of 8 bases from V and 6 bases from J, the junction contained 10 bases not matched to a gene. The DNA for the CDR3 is TGTGCCAGTGGTCGGTCGACAGGGACTAATTCACCCCTCCACTTT. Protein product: CASGRSTGTNSPLHF.

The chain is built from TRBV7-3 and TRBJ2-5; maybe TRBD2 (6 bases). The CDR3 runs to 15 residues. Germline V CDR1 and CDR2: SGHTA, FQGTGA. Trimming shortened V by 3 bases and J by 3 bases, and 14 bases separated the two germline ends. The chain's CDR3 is CASSFGTGAEETQYF. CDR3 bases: TGTGCCAGCAGCTTCGGGACTGGGGCCGAAGAGACCCAGTACTTC.